These 28 T cell receptor beta chains came from one sample sequenced in a study of shared clonotypes between healthy human individuals. The method was immunoSEQ multiplex PCR; TCRdb's version includes in-frame clones alone and lacks a portion of them. The top ten clones hold 0.13% of a sample with millions of clones, roughly 96% of them seen once. Material for sequencing was naive CD4+ T cells sorted from blood. Sample subset: CD45RA+ positively selected. These receptors all come from a man aged 18-30 years in good health.

The count of this clone is one. The V and J genes are TRBV5-1 and TRBJ2-7, with 7 nucleotides matching TRBD1. Trimming removed 4 bases from V and 2 bases from J; junction bases left unmatched: 6. The CDR3 totals 14 residues. Germline lookup yields CDR1 SGHRS and CDR2 YFSETQ. The CDR3 bases are TGCGCCAGCAGCCGGGACAGCTCAACCTACGAGCAGTACTTC. It codes for CASSRDSSTYEQYF.

With regard to this clone: The sample holds other DNA sequences that translate to the same CDR3. The chain carries TRBV28 and TRBJ1-1; TRBD1 agrees at 7 bases. The CDR3 contains 15 residues. V shed 3 bases and J 0 bases; nucleotides not matched to a gene: 4. In germline, CDR1 is MDHEN, CDR2 SYDVKM. The CDR3 sequence: CASSLGGTVNTEAFF. For the CDR3, the DNA is TGTGCCAGCAGTTTGGGGGGGACAGTGAACACTGAAGCTTTCTTT.

The rearrangement links TRBV19 to TRBJ2-7; 7 bases are shared with TRBD2. V gave up 5 bases and J gave up 4 bases; unmatched junction bases: 14. CDR1 LNHDA and CDR2 SQIVND come from the germline V gene (reference sequence). This CDR3 comprises 16 residues. CDR3 sequence (DNA): TGTGCCAGTAGTGTGGTCCATCCCCCAGCGGGGTACGAGCAGTACTTC. It codes for CASSVVHPPAGYEQYF.

The chain combines TRBV10-2 with TRBJ2-4; D gene uncertain. Between the trimmed V and J ends, which lost 1 base and 15 bases, there was a span of 22 bases. This CDR3 comprises 15 residues. Germline loops: CDR1 WSHSY, CDR2 SAAADI. CDR3 nucleotides: TGCGCCAGCAGTGAGTTCCGGCTAGTAGGATTCGCATTGTACTTC. Residues: CASSEFRLVGFALYF.

The rearrangement links TRBV7-9 to TRBJ2-5, with 7 bases fitting TRBD2. The CDR3 is 14 residues long. Germline V lookup: CDR1 SEHNR, CDR2 FQNEAQ (reference sequence). Trimming cost V 3 bases and J 2 bases; bases outside gene matches: 3. This CDR3 reads CASSFAGVQETQYF. The CDR3 DNA is TGTGCCAGCAGCTTTGCGGGAGTGCAAGAGACCCAGTACTTC.

The chain joins TRBV18 to TRBJ1-1; TRBD1 might be the D (6 bases). CDR1 is KGHSH, CDR2 LQKENI, per germline. V was trimmed by 1 base and J by 4 bases, leaving 10 bases between them. The CDR3 loop spans 14 amino acids. This chain's CDR3 is CASSPLEGGTEAFF. DNA of the CDR3: TGTGCCAGCTCACCACTCGAGGGGGGCACTGAAGCTTTCTTT.

With regard to this clone: A much larger clone is a single base away; this may be a read error. V and J are TRBV5-1 and TRBJ2-5, with TRBD2 matching 7 bases. Germline V lookup: CDR1 SGHRS, CDR2 YFSETQ. CDR3 length equals 14 residues. CDR3 amino acids: CAGSRGETEGTQYF. CDR3 in DNA: TGCGCCGGCAGCCGGGGGGAGACCGAGGGGACCCAGTACTTC.

This rearrangement joins TRBV4-3 to TRBJ1-6, with D unclear. CDR1 is LGHNA, CDR2 YSLEER, per germline. The CDR3 is made up of 19 amino acids. V shed 3 bases and J shed 0 bases, with 18 bases lying between them. CDR3 nucleotide sequence: TGCGCCAGCAGCCAGGCCACCCTAGAGGAGAGCTCCTATAATTCACCCCTCCACTTT. As protein: CASSQATLEESSYNSPLHF.

In its sample, this clone was seen once. Additional DNA sequences in this sample encode the identical CDR3. The chain links TRBV18 to TRBJ2-3; the D gene is possibly TRBD2 (6 bases). Germline loops: CDR1 KGHSH, CDR2 LQKENI. The CDR3 has 13 amino acids. V lost 6 bases and J lost 1, with 8 bases in between. CDR3 loop: CASSPSGTDTQYF. Written as DNA, the CDR3 is TGTGCCAGCTCGCCTAGCGGCACAGATACGCAGTATTTT.

V usage is TRBV2 and J usage is TRBJ2-3, with 9 bases fitting TRBD1. From germline, CDR1 is SNHLY and CDR2 FYNNEI. This CDR3 region has 16 residues. V gave up 1 base and J gave up 3 bases; unmatched junction bases: 5. In DNA, the CDR3 is TGTGCCAGCAGTGAAGTAAGGACAGGGGTGACAGATACGCAGTATTTT. Protein: CASSEVRTGVTDTQYF.

The chain has TRBV11-2 and TRBJ1-2, with no clear D. Germline values: CDR1 SGHAT, CDR2 FQNNGV. V was clipped by 5 bases and J by 5 bases, with 15 bases between them. This CDR3 contains 14 residues. CDR3 coding DNA: TGTGCCAGCAGCCCAAAGGTCAGTCCTTATGGCTACACCTTC. This sequence encodes CASSPKVSPYGYTF.

This clone was counted once. The chain has TRBV2 and TRBJ2-5, with TRBD2 matching over 13 bases. The CDR3 spans 14 residues. J lost 7 bases, V lost 8 bases, and 7 bases had no gene match. CDR1 is SNHLY and CDR2 is FYNNEI in the germline V gene. The CDR3 nucleotides are TGTGCCAGCGGACTAGCGGGAGTTGGTGGGACCCAGTACTTC. Translation: CASGLAGVGGTQYF. Using reference TRBV2 and TRBJ2-5 for the parts outside the CDR3, the full variable domain is EPEVTQTPSHQVTQMGQEVILRCVPISNHLYFYWYRQILGQKVEFLVSFYNNEISEKSEIFDDQFSVERPDGSNFTLKIRSTKLEDSAMYFCASGLAGVGGTQYFGPGTRLLVL.

The chain uses TRBV5-4 and TRBJ2-7; 9 bases are a match to TRBD1. After removal of 4 bases from V and 1 base from J, the junction contained 6 bases not matched to a gene. This CDR3 region has 15 residues. The germline gives CDR1 SGHNT, CDR2 YYREEE (reference sequence). The CDR3 DNA follows: TGTGCCAGCAGCCAACCGGGACAGGGTTCCTACGAGCAGTACTTC. Its translation is CASSQPGQGSYEQYF.

The chain recombines TRBV4-3 with TRBJ2-3, with D tentatively TRBD2 (7 bases). Germline V CDR1 and CDR2: LGHNA, YSLEER. This CDR3 spans 15 amino acids. V lost 4 bases and J lost 0, with 11 bases in between. The DNA of the CDR3 is TGCGCCAGCAGCCCCCGGGGGGCTAGCACAGATACGCAGTATTTT. Translating gives CASSPRGASTDTQYF.

This rearrangement joins TRBV27 to TRBJ2-2, with 7 bases lining up with TRBD1. The CDR3 consists of 15 residues. J lost 2 bases, V lost 10 bases, and 10 bases had no gene match. In germline, CDR1 is MNHEY, CDR2 SMNVEV (reference sequence). The CDR3 sequence: CATGRTGANTGELFF. Written as DNA, the CDR3 is TGTGCCACCGGGCGGACAGGAGCAAACACCGGGGAGCTGTTTTTT.

The rearrangement uses TRBV10-3 and TRBJ2-6; tentative D call: TRBD2 (6 bases). V lost 0 bases, J lost 2 bases, and 14 bases lay in between. The CDR3 is 18 residues long. CDR1 is ENHRY and CDR2 is SYGVKD in the germline V gene. The CDR3 protein is CAISESGGWAPGANVLTF. The CDR3 region has the DNA TGTGCCATCAGTGAGTCTGGGGGGTGGGCCCCTGGGGCCAACGTCCTGACTTTC.

The V and J genes are TRBV11-2 and TRBJ2-6, with D possibly being TRBD2 (5 bases). From germline, CDR1 is SGHAT and CDR2 FQNNGV. V was trimmed by 1 base and J by 1 base, leaving 8 bases between them. The CDR3 loop spans 16 amino acids. The CDR3: CASSLAGKSGANVLTF. DNA for the CDR3: TGTGCCAGCAGCTTAGCGGGGAAATCTGGGGCCAACGTCCTGACTTTC. Full variable domain (outside the CDR3, taken from reference TRBV11-2 and TRBJ2-6): EAGVAQSPRYKIIEKRQSVAFWCNPISGHATLYWYQQILGQGPKLLIQFQNNGVVDDSQLPKDRFSAERLKGVDSTLKIQPAKLEDSAVYLCASSLAGKSGANVLTFGAGSRLTVL.

The gene calls are TRBV6-5 and TRBJ1-3; D is uncertain. Trimming pared 7 bases from V and 1 base from J, leaving 14 bases between. The CDR3 length is 15 residues. Germline-derived CDR1 and CDR2 are MNHEY and SVGAGI. This CDR3 is CASTLFPGSGNTIYF. Written as DNA, the CDR3 is TGTGCCAGCACCCTTTTCCCGGGGTCTGGAAACACCATATATTTT.

The rearrangement uses TRBV7-2 and TRBJ2-5; 8 bases are shared with TRBD1. The V gene end was trimmed by 4 bases and the J gene end by 6 bases; junction bases not matched to a gene: 19. CDR1 and CDR2 (germline): SGHTA, FQGNSA. This CDR3 comprises 18 residues. The CDR3 loop is CASSSWTGRVSSLKTQYF. The CDR3 nucleotides are TGTGCCAGCAGCTCGTGGACAGGGCGGGTGTCGAGTTTGAAGACCCAGTACTTC.

The gene calls are TRBV27 and TRBJ1-5; perhaps TRBD1 as D (5 bases). The CDR3 spans 13 residues. V lost 4 bases to trimming and J lost 7 bases, with 11 bases between them. The germline CDR1 and CDR2 sequences are MNHEY and SMNVEV (reference sequence). The CDR3 coding sequence is TGTGCCAGCAGTTACCAGGGTTGGCAGCCCCAGCATTTT. Translated: CASSYQGWQPQHF.

About this clone itself: Within the sample, other DNA sequences also encode this same CDR3. The rearrangement joins TRBV18 to TRBJ1-1; a weak D match, TRBD1 (6 bases). Germline V gene lookup returns CDR1 KGHSH and CDR2 LQKENI. This CDR3 is built from 13 residues. V was cut by 6 bases and J by 4 bases, with 12 bases left in between. The CDR3 protein is CASSPGVGTEAFF. In DNA form, the CDR3 reads TGTGCCAGCTCCCCAGGGGTGGGCACTGAAGCTTTCTTT.

As regards this clone: The sample carries other DNA sequences with the same CDR3. The CDR3 region is CASSLDRDTQYF. DNA of the CDR3: TGCGCCAGCAGCTTGGATCGAGATACGCAGTATTTT. This rearrangement joins TRBV5-1 to TRBJ2-3; the D is unclear. V gave up 0 bases and J gave up 5 bases, with 4 bases separating them. The CDR3 runs 12 residues. CDR1 is SGHRS and CDR2 is YFSETQ in the germline V gene.

V gene TRBV29-1 combines with J gene TRBJ1-5; D gene unclear. The CDR3 is 12 amino acids. Trimming removed 7 bases at V and 2 bases at J, with 9 bases between. Germline V CDR1 and CDR2: SQVTM, ANQGSEA. CDR3 coding DNA: TGCAGCGCCACAGATGGCAATCAGCCCCAGCATTTT. Its protein product is CSATDGNQPQHF. The whole variable domain, remainder taken from reference TRBV29-1 and TRBJ1-5, is SAVISQKPSRDICQRGTSLTIQCQVDSQVTMMFWYRQQPGQSLTLIATANQGSEATYESGFVIDKFPISRPNLTFSTLTVSNMSPEDSSIYLCSATDGNQPQHFGDGTRLSIL.

The V call is TRBV5-1, the J call TRBJ1-1; no definite D call. Trimming shortened V by 6 bases and J by 1 base, and 16 bases separated the two germline ends. The germline V gene has CDR1 SGHRS and CDR2 YFSETQ. The CDR3 spans 15 residues. The DNA of the CDR3 is TGCGCCAGCACCGTTGGCGCTTTAGGGAACACTGAAGCTTTCTTT. Translating it yields CASTVGALGNTEAFF.

In regard to this clone: Sequence at one end of the junction differs from germline and may be a read error. The CDR3, as DNA: TGTGCCAGCAGTCAAGCCGGGACAGGAAACGAGCAGTACTTC. Translating gives CASSQAGTGNEQYF. The V gene is TRBV2, the J gene TRBJ2-7, with 8 bases identical to TRBD1. This CDR3 has 14 amino acids. CDR1 and CDR2 from the germline V gene are SNHLY and FYNNEI.

The chain has TRBV19 and TRBJ2-3; 13 bases match TRBD2. V was clipped by 3 bases and J by 6 bases; unmatched bases: 9. Germline V CDR1 and CDR2: LNHDA, SQIVND (reference sequence). The CDR3 runs to 17 residues. The CDR3 here is CASSIQRATSGGDTQYF. DNA for the CDR3: TGTGCCAGTAGTATCCAAAGAGCGACTAGCGGGGGGGATACGCAGTATTTT.

The chain is built from TRBV4-1 and TRBJ1-3; D is unresolved. The V and J ends lost 0 bases and 0 bases respectively, with 12 bases between them. The CDR3 length is 17 residues. CDR1 is MGHRA, CDR2 YSYEKL, per germline. The CDR3 spells CASSQDPRDNSGNTIYF. The CDR3 DNA reads as TGCGCCAGCAGCCAAGATCCCCGCGACAACTCTGGAAACACCATATATTTT.

This clone was seen once. The same CDR3 is also encoded by other DNA sequences in this sample. This chain uses TRBV10-3 with TRBJ1-1, with a tentative D call TRBD1 (6 bases). From germline, CDR1 is ENHRY and CDR2 SYGVKD. The length of the CDR3 is 14 residues. V gave up 2 bases and J gave up 2 bases, with 9 bases separating them. CDR3 bases: TGTGCCATCAGTGAGGGGGGGCCAAACACTGAAGCTTTCTTT. This translates into CAISEGGPNTEAFF.